Following are 7 T cell receptor beta chains from one sample sequenced in a study of cytomegalovirus exposure and HLA in healthy donors. Sequenced by immunoSEQ multiplex PCR; TCRdb stores in-frame clones only, minus some. This table has over 110,000 clones, around 84% appearing once. The sequenced material came from PBMCs. These receptors were taken from a man aged 18 to 29 in good health and CMV-seropositive.

The chain recombines TRBV30 with TRBJ1-2; 7 nucleotides match TRBD1. The V segment lost 1 base and the J segment 7 bases; nucleotides outside the gene matches: 0. The CDR3 runs to 11 residues. Germline lookup yields CDR1 GTSNPN and CDR2 SVGIG (reference sequence). CDR3 protein: CAWSAGGGYTF. The CDR3 DNA reads as TGTGCCTGGAGTGCAGGGGGTGGCTACACCTTC.

The chain employs TRBV7-2 and TRBJ2-1, with D perhaps matching TRBD2 (5 bases). Germline CDR1 is SGHTA and CDR2 is FQGNSA. The CDR3 is made up of 17 amino acids. With 1 base removed from V and 3 bases from J, the gap between germline ends came to 16 bases. CDR3 residues: CASSLVVSGLIYNEQFF. The CDR3 DNA is TGTGCCAGCAGCTTAGTAGTCAGCGGCCTTATCTACAATGAGCAGTTCTTC.

V is TRBV2 and J is TRBJ2-1, with D possibly TRBD1 on 5 matching bases. V shed 11 bases and J shed 4 bases, with 15 bases lying between them. CDR1 and CDR2 (germline): SNHLY, FYNNEI. CDR3 length: 13 residues. The CDR3 region is CAGAGALYNEQFF. CDR3 DNA sequence: TGTGCCGGGGCTGGCGCCCTATACAATGAGCAGTTCTTC.

This clone occurred a few times. This chain uses TRBV30 with TRBJ1-3, with unresolved D. Germline V gene data show CDR1 as GTSNPN and CDR2 as SVGIG (reference sequence). V lost 4 bases to trimming and J lost 0 bases, with 10 bases between them. The CDR3 spans 14 residues. CDR3 loop: CAWKRQASGNTIYF. The DNA of the CDR3 is TGTGCCTGGAAGCGGCAGGCCTCTGGAAACACCATATATTTT.

This chain links TRBV5-6 with TRBJ2-7, with D perhaps TRBD1 (6 bases). This CDR3 spans 15 amino acids. In germline, CDR1 is SGHDT, CDR2 YYEEEE. The germline V and J ends were trimmed by 3 bases and 3 bases, with 16 bases remaining between them. CDR3: CASSSAKQGNYEQYF. CDR3 coding DNA: TGTGCCAGCAGCTCCGCAAAACAGGGTAACTACGAGCAGTACTTC.

For this clone: The sample holds other DNA sequences that translate to the same CDR3. This rearrangement joins TRBV30 to TRBJ2-7, with TRBD1 matching over 8 bases. Germline loops: CDR1 GTSNPN, CDR2 SVGIG (reference sequence). The V and J ends lost 3 bases and 4 bases, in that order; junction bases with no gene match: 5. CDR3 length: 13 residues. Written as DNA, the CDR3 is TGTGCCTGGAGCCGTGACAGGGGTTACGAGCAGTACTTC. Translation: CAWSRDRGYEQYF. The full variable domain, completed using reference TRBV30 and TRBJ2-7, is SQTIHQWPATLVQPVGSPLSLECTVEGTSNPNLYWYRQAAGRGLQLLFYSVGIGQISSEVPQNLSASRPQDRQFILSSKKLLLSDSGFYLCAWSRDRGYEQYFGPGTRLTVT.

The chain employs TRBV27 and TRBJ2-3; 10 bases agree with TRBD1. CDR3 length: 16 residues. J gave up 7 bases and V 3 bases, and 10 bases lay outside the gene matches. Per the germline V gene, CDR1 is MNHEY and CDR2 is SMNVEV (reference sequence). The CDR3 nucleotides are TGTGCCAGCAGTTTCTACCGGGACAGGGGTGGACATACGCAGTATTTT. It codes for CASSFYRDRGGHTQYF.